Presented here are 28 T cell receptor beta chains from one specimen sequenced in a study of blood T cell repertoires in COVID-19. Repertoires were generated with immunoSEQ multiplex PCR, while TCRdb's copy carries only in-frame clones and drops some. The top ten clones hold approximately 5.1% of a sample with 75,000 to 100,000 clones, around 88% of them seen once. The sample consisted of peripheral blood. Every receptor here comes from a man aged 60 to 69 with acute or convalescent COVID-19.

The rearrangement joins TRBV2 to TRBJ2-7; maybe TRBD2 (5 bases). This CDR3 has 14 residues. V gave up 4 bases and J gave up 6 bases, with 16 bases separating them. In germline, CDR1 is SNHLY, CDR2 FYNNEI. The CDR3 sequence: CASSGEGPQGEQYF. As DNA, the CDR3 is TGTGCCAGCAGTGGTGAGGGTCCCCAAGGCGAGCAGTACTTC.

CDR3 nucleotide sequence: TGCGCCAGCAGGGGAACAGGGACGAACACTGAAGCTTTCTTT. Its protein product is CASRGTGTNTEAFF. The chain links TRBV5-1 to TRBJ1-1; tentative D call: TRBD1 (6 bases). This CDR3 comprises 14 residues. CDR1 is SGHRS, CDR2 YFSETQ, per germline. Deletions cut 5 bases from V and 1 base from J, with 12 bases between.

The chain is built from TRBV19 and TRBJ1-2, with D maybe TRBD1 (6 bases). The CDR3 is 13 residues long. Trimming removed 6 bases at V and 4 bases at J, with 12 bases between. In germline, CDR1 is LNHDA, CDR2 SQIVND (reference sequence). CDR3 region: CASSQTGTYGYTF. As DNA, the CDR3 is TGTGCCAGTAGCCAAACAGGGACCTATGGCTACACCTTC.

The chain recombines TRBV18 with TRBJ2-1; D possibly corresponds to TRBD2 (6 bases). Germline CDR1 reads KGHSH; CDR2 reads LQKENI. The CDR3 sequence is 14 residues long. The V and J ends lost 0 bases and 10 bases respectively, with 13 bases between them. The CDR3 loop reads CASSPPLGGGEQFF. CDR3 nucleotide sequence: TGTGCCAGCTCACCACCCCTGGGGGGAGGAGAGCAGTTCTTC.

This clone was observed at least ten times. V gene TRBV14 combines with J gene TRBJ2-5, with 9 nucleotides matching TRBD1. The germline V gene has CDR1 SGHDN and CDR2 FVKESK. CDR3 length: 16 amino acids. J lost 1 base, V lost 1 base, and 4 bases had no gene match. The DNA for the CDR3 is TGTGCCAGCAGCCAAGGGGACAGGGTAGGCCAAGAGACCCAGTACTTC. It translates to CASSQGDRVGQETQYF.

The chain links TRBV18 to TRBJ1-2; 9 bases map to TRBD1. The CDR3 spans 20 residues. J gave up 4 bases and V 0 bases, and 18 bases lay outside the gene matches. Germline CDR1 KGHSH, CDR2 LQKENI. Here the CDR3 DNA reads TGTGCCAGCTCACCACCGCCCGTCTGGACAGGGGCCAAGATCTCCTATGGCTACACCTTC. Translation: CASSPPPVWTGAKISYGYTF.

The rearrangement uses TRBV19 and TRBJ1-6; tentatively, D is TRBD1 (5 bases). There are 13 residues in the CDR3. In germline, CDR1 is LNHDA, CDR2 SQIVND (reference sequence). Trimming removed 5 bases from V and 10 bases from J, with 12 bases in between. The CDR3 protein is CASSSLRGSPLHF. CDR3 nucleotide sequence: TGTGCCAGTAGTTCCCTAAGGGGCTCACCCCTCCACTTT. The whole variable domain, remainder taken from reference TRBV19 and TRBJ1-6, is DGGITQSPKYLFRKEGQNVTLSCEQNLNHDAMYWYRQDPGQGLRLIYYSQIVNDFQKGDIAEGYSVSREKKESFPLTVTSAQKNPTAFYLCASSSLRGSPLHFGNGTRLTVT.

As DNA, the CDR3 is TGTGCCAGCAGCGAACCGGGACAGGGGGACTATGGCTACACCTTC. Protein sequence: CASSEPGQGDYGYTF. The chain uses TRBV9 and TRBJ1-2; 11 nucleotides agree with TRBD1. Germline V CDR1 and CDR2: SGDLS, YYNGEE. This CDR3 region has 15 residues. V lost 3 bases to trimming and J lost 3 bases; unmatched junction nucleotides: 4.

This sequence joins TRBV24-1 and TRBJ2-3; TRBD2 agrees at 7 bases. V was pared by 3 bases and J by 1 base, with 6 bases of the junction left unmatched. Looked up from germline, CDR1 is KGHDR and CDR2 is SFDVKD. The CDR3 consists of 16 residues. CDR3 nucleotide sequence: TGTGCCACCAGTGATAGCGGGGCGTGGGGCACAGATACGCAGTATTTT. As protein: CATSDSGAWGTDTQYF.

CDR3 residues: CASSIEAGRAEAFF. The CDR3 DNA sequence: TGTGCCAGTAGTATAGAGGCAGGGAGGGCTGAAGCTTTCTTT. V gene TRBV19 combines with J gene TRBJ1-1; tentative D call: TRBD1 (5 bases). CDR1 LNHDA and CDR2 SQIVND come from the germline V gene (reference sequence). V lost 0 bases, J lost 6 bases, and 11 bases lay in between. This CDR3 has 14 residues. Full variable domain (remainder filled in from reference TRBV19 and TRBJ1-1): DGGITQSPKYLFRKEGQNVTLSCEQNLNHDAMYWYRQDPGQGLRLIYYSQIVNDFQKGDIAEGYSVSREKKESFPLTVTSAQKNPTAFYLCASSIEAGRAEAFFGQGTRLTVV.

The rearrangement joins TRBV5-1 to TRBJ2-6; 7 bases are shared with TRBD1. V trimming: 3 bases; J trimming: 0 bases; junction bases outside the gene matches: 3. This CDR3 is 16 amino acids long. The V gene's germline CDR1 is SGHRS and CDR2 YFSETQ. Here the CDR3 reads CASSSTGNSGANVLTF. The CDR3 DNA reads as TGCGCCAGCAGCTCGACAGGGAACTCTGGGGCCAACGTCCTGACTTTC.

This sequence joins TRBV3-1 (or the pseudogene TRBV3-2) and TRBJ2-2; 12 nucleotides agree with TRBD2. J lost 0 bases, V lost 4 bases, and 0 bases had no gene match. Germline V lookup: CDR1 LGHDT, CDR2 YNNKEL (reference sequence). The CDR3 has 16 residues. This CDR3 reads CASSRTSGANTGELFF. CDR3 nucleotides: TGTGCCAGCAGCCGGACTAGCGGGGCGAACACCGGGGAGCTGTTTTTT.

The chain links TRBV3-1 (or the pseudogene TRBV3-2) to TRBJ2-7, with 11 bases lining up with TRBD1. CDR1 and CDR2 (germline): LGHDT, YNNKEL (reference sequence). V shed 0 bases and J 3 bases; nucleotides not matched to a gene: 13. This CDR3 comprises 19 residues. The CDR3 coding sequence is TGTGCCAGCAGCCAAGAAAGAAGGACAGGGGGCTGGGGGCACTACGAGCAGTACTTC. Residues: CASSQERRTGGWGHYEQYF.

In this sample, this clone turned up once. The V call is TRBV6-2 or TRBV6-3, the J call TRBJ2-2; tentatively, D is TRBD1 (6 bases). Trimming removed 4 bases at V and 6 bases at J, with 12 bases between. Germline V CDR1 and CDR2: MNHEY, SVGEGT. CDR3 length: 14 amino acids. In nucleotides, the CDR3 is TGTGCCAGCAGTTTTTCATGGACAGCCGGGGAGCTGTTTTTT. This codes for CASSFSWTAGELFF.

The table lists this clone with a count of one. This chain connects TRBV9 to TRBJ2-5; D may be TRBD1 (7 bases). Deletions cut 3 bases from V and 7 bases from J, with 13 bases between. The CDR3 length is 13 residues. The germline V gene has CDR1 SGDLS and CDR2 YYNGEE. The CDR3 DNA sequence: TGTGCCAGCAGCGCGGACAGGCGGGGGACCCAGTACTTC. Residues: CASSADRRGTQYF. Drawing the rest from reference TRBV9 and TRBJ2-5, the complete variable domain is DSGVTQTPKHLITATGQRVTLRCSPRSGDLSVYWYQQSLDQGLQFLIQYYNGEERAKGNILERFSAQQFPDLHSELNLSSLELGDSALYFCASSADRRGTQYFGPGTRLLVL.

This clone showed up just a few times. The rearrangement uses TRBV12-5 and TRBJ2-1; TRBD2 matches at 8 bases. Germline loops: CDR1 LGHNT, CDR2 FRNRAP. The CDR3 runs to 15 residues. J lost 4 bases, V lost 1 base, and 3 bases had no gene match. The CDR3 DNA is TGTGCTAGTGGTTTGGGGCGGGGGGAATACAATGAGCAGTTCTTC. Amino acids: CASGLGRGEYNEQFF. The full variable domain, its missing parts supplied by reference TRBV12-5 and TRBJ2-1, is DARVTQTPRHKVTEMGQEVTMRCQPILGHNTVFWYRQTMMQGLELLAYFRNRAPLDDSGMPKDRFSAEMPDATLATLKIQPSEPRDSAVYFCASGLGRGEYNEQFFGPGTRLTVL.

The chain carries TRBV5-6 and TRBJ1-2; D may be TRBD1 (6 bases). CDR1 and CDR2 (germline): SGHDT, YYEEEE. This CDR3 comprises 13 residues. The V and J ends lost 4 bases and 4 bases respectively, with 11 bases between them. CDR3 bases: TGTGCCAGCAGCACGGACAGCAGCTATGGCTACACCTTC. Its protein is CASSTDSSYGYTF.

This rearrangement joins TRBV6-2 or TRBV6-3 to TRBJ1-2, with 9 bases matching TRBD1. CDR3 length: 14 amino acids. CDR1 is MNHEY, CDR2 SVGEGT, per germline. Trimming cost V 6 bases and J 4 bases; bases outside gene matches: 6. The CDR3 is CASSRTGDSYGYTF. The DNA of the CDR3 is TGTGCCAGCAGCAGGACAGGGGATAGCTATGGCTACACCTTC.

This clone was seen more than once but under ten times. The gene calls are TRBV5-4 and TRBJ2-7, with 8 positions matching TRBD2. V lost 2 bases to trimming and J lost 2 bases; unmatched junction nucleotides: 3. Germline CDR1 is SGHNT and CDR2 is YYREEE (reference sequence). The CDR3 is made up of 14 amino acids. This CDR3 reads CASSFQAGAYEQYF. DNA for the CDR3: TGTGCCAGCAGCTTTCAAGCGGGGGCCTACGAGCAGTACTTC.

The V call is TRBV5-6, the J call TRBJ1-1; no firm D call. Trimming took off 0 bases at V and 0 bases at J, with 9 bases between the two ends. Germline assignment: CDR1 SGHDT and CDR2 YYEEEE. This CDR3 is 15 amino acids long. In nucleotides, the CDR3 is TGTGCCAGCAGCTTGGCCCACACTATGAACACTGAAGCTTTCTTT. As protein: CASSLAHTMNTEAFF.

The V gene is TRBV2, the J gene TRBJ1-5, with a tentative D call TRBD1 (6 bases). Germline V CDR1 and CDR2: SNHLY, FYNNEI. V lost 7 bases to trimming and J lost 1 base, with 14 bases between them. The CDR3 has 15 residues. CDR3 bases: TGTGCCAGCACCCCTGCAGGGGACAGCAATCAGCCCCAGCATTTT. Encoded protein: CASTPAGDSNQPQHF.

The chain joins TRBV9 to TRBJ1-3; no clear D. This CDR3 has 13 residues. V lost 4 bases, J lost 9 bases, and 14 bases lay in between. Germline CDR1 reads SGDLS; CDR2 reads YYNGEE. CDR3 loop: CASSPNEGTTIYF. The CDR3 DNA reads TGTGCCAGCAGCCCTAACGAGGGTACCACCATATATTTT.

V and J are TRBV4-3 and TRBJ2-7, with D perhaps matching TRBD2 (6 bases). The CDR3 spans 15 residues. Deletions cut 0 bases from V and 3 bases from J, with 12 bases between. The germline gives CDR1 LGHNA, CDR2 YSLEER. CDR3 nucleotide sequence: TGCGCCAGCAGCCAAGATATGGGGGGTGGCTACGAGCAGTACTTC. Encoded protein: CASSQDMGGGYEQYF.

V gene TRBV4-3 combines with J gene TRBJ2-3; TRBD2 agrees at 11 bases. The CDR3 is 16 residues long. Losses at the gene ends were 0 bases for V and 6 bases for J; bases not matched to a gene: 5. CDR1 LGHNA and CDR2 YSLEER come from the germline V gene. CDR3 protein: CASSQDSGGAMDTQYF. The CDR3 DNA reads TGCGCCAGCAGCCAAGATAGCGGGGGGGCCATGGATACGCAGTATTTT.

The gene calls are TRBV6-5 and TRBJ1-6, with a weak D call TRBD1 (5 bases). Between the trimmed V and J ends, which lost 8 bases and 5 bases, there was a span of 7 bases. Germline V lookup: CDR1 MNHEY, CDR2 SVGAGI. This CDR3 region has 12 residues. The CDR3 region is CASQGNNSPLHF. The CDR3 coding sequence is TGTGCCAGCCAGGGAAATAATTCACCCCTCCACTTT.

The chain joins TRBV5-1 to TRBJ1-5; 9 bases fit TRBD1. V was clipped by 4 bases and J by 9 bases; unmatched bases: 5. Germline V gene data show CDR1 as SGHRS and CDR2 as YFSETQ. The CDR3 is 13 residues long. Here the CDR3 reads CASSRDRAPPQHF. In DNA form, the CDR3 reads TGCGCCAGCAGCCGGGACAGGGCTCCGCCCCAGCATTTT.

This chain connects TRBV6-1 to TRBJ2-7, with D perhaps matching TRBD1 (6 bases). This CDR3 spans 13 amino acids. V was pared by 3 bases and J by 5 bases, with 11 bases between. Germline CDR1 and CDR2: MNHNS and SASEGT. DNA for the CDR3: TGTGCCAGCAGTGACCGGGGACAACACGAGCAGTACTTC. Its protein is CASSDRGQHEQYF.

This chain links TRBV24-1 with TRBJ2-2; 7 nucleotides align to TRBD1. Trimming removed 0 bases from V and 5 bases from J; junction bases left unmatched: 5. This CDR3 region has 16 residues. Looked up from germline, CDR1 is KGHDR and CDR2 is SFDVKD. The CDR3 spells CATSDLERGRTGELFF. Written as DNA, the CDR3 is TGTGCCACCAGTGATTTGGAGAGGGGGCGGACCGGGGAGCTGTTTTTT.